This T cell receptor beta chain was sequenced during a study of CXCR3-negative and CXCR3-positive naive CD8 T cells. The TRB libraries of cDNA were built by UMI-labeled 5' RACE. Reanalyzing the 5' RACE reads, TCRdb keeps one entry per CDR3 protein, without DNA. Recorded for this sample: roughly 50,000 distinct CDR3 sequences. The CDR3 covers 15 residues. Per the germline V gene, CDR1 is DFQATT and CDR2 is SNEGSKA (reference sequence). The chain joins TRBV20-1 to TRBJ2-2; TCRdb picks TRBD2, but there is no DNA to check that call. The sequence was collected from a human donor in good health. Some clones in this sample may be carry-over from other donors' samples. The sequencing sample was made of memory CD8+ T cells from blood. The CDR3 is CSAGLAGAFSGELFF.